This entry is about one TCR beta chain. The assay was immunoSEQ multiplex PCR, and TCRdb's table has in-frame clones only and misses some. Here the sample spans 200,000 to 250,000 clones, about 85% being singletons. These data are taken from a study of blood T cell repertoires in COVID-19. Sample: PBMCs or T cells enriched from blood (not recorded which). The sequence was collected from a young man who had recovered from COVID-19.

Written as DNA, the CDR3 is TGTGCCAGCAGCCCCGGGACTAGCGGGGGAACAGATACGCAGTATTTT. Protein product: CASSPGTSGGTDTQYF. The chain couples TRBV7-3 to TRBJ2-3; 14 bases fit TRBD2. V was pared by 5 bases and J by 3 bases, with 4 bases of the junction left unmatched. The CDR3 is 16 amino acids. Germline assignment: CDR1 SGHTA and CDR2 FQGTGA.